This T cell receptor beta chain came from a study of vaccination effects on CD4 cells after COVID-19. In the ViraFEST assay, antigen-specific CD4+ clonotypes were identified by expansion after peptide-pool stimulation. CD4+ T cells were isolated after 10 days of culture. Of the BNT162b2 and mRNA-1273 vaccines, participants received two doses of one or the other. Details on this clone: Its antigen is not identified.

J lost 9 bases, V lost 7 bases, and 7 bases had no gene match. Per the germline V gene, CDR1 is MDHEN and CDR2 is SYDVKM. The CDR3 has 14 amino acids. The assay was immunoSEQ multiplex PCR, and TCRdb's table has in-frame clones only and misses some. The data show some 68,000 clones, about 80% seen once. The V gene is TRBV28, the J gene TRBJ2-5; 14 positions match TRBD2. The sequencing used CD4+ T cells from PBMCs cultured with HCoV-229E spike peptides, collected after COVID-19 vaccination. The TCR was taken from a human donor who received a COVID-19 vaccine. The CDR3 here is CASIRGLAGAAQYF. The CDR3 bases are TGTGCCAGCATCAGGGGACTAGCGGGGGCGGCCCAGTACTTC.